The following is a T cell receptor (beta chain) sequence with its context. Original analysis: Estimation of nucleated cell counts was performed using reference gene primer amplification. Measured with immunoSEQ multiplex PCR; TCRdb has only the in-frame clones, and not every one. That table is the source of V, J and clone size, and D and trimming were worked out from the DNA. The table has around 60,000 clones, approximately 88% seen once. The data were obtained in a study of blood T cell repertoires in COVID-19. Overall study: The United States, Italy and Spain provided the acute and convalescent COVID-19 samples. PBMCs, B-cell-depleted T cells, or T cells were the source of the cDNA or gDNA that made up the material.

CDR1 is SQVTM, CDR2 ANQGSEA, per germline. With 6 bases removed from V and 0 bases from J, the gap between germline ends came to 11 bases. This CDR3 region has 13 residues. This sequence was found in a man aged 50 or older with active COVID-19. The rearrangement joins TRBV29-1 to TRBJ1-2; D is perhaps TRBD1 (6 bases). The sample comprised peripheral blood. Written as DNA, the CDR3 is TGCAGCGTCTTGGACAGAGCTAACTATGGCTACACCTTC. Translating gives CSVLDRANYGYTF.